This T cell receptor (beta chain) appears in the sequencing data of a study of T cell responses to AZD1222 COVID-19 vaccine. The study, taken as a whole, reports: Elevations in Spike-specific TCR breadth and depth followed administration of two AZD1222 doses. Only a handful of AZD1222 recipients tested seropositive at baseline. Vaccine-associated CD4 TCRs ranged over spike, dominating at 160-218 and 743-854. Donor demographics were predominantly white British with a female majority; clonal diversity may be underestimated.

Data came from immunoSEQ multiplex PCR; TCRdb stores just in-frame clones and leaves some out. Of 100,000 to 150,000 clones in the sample, around 90% were seen once. This clone is categorized as medium-sized (0.01 to 0.1%). Its specificity is unknown. V shed 1 base and J shed 2 bases, with 7 bases lying between them. This CDR3 spans 13 amino acids. The germline V gene encodes CDR1 GTSNPN and CDR2 SVGIG (reference sequence). This receptor was obtained from an adult who received the MenACWY meningococcal vaccine as a control. The chain joins TRBV30 to TRBJ2-3; the D gene is possibly TRBD2 (5 bases). Source: peripheral blood, taken 28 days after the second dose of the MenACWY control vaccine. CDR3 bases: TGTGCCTGGAGTGCCGGGAACACAGATACGCAGTATTTT. Translating it yields CAWSAGNTDTQYF.